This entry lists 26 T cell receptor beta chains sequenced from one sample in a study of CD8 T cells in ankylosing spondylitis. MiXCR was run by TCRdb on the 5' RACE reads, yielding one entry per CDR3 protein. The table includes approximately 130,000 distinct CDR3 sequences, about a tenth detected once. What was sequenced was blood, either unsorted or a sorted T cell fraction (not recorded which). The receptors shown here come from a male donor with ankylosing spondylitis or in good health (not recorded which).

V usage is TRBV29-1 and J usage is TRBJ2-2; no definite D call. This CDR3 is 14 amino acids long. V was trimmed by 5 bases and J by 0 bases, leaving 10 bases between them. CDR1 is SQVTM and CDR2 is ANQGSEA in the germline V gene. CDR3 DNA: TGCAGCGTTAAGAGACTCACGAACACCGGGGAGCTGTTTTTT. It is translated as CSVKRLTNTGELFF.

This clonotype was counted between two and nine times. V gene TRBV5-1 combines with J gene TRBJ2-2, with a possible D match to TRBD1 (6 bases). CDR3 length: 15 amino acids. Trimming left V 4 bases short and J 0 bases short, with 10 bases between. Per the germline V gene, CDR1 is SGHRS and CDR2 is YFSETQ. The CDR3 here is CASSQGTSNTGELFF. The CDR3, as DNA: TGCGCCAGCAGCCAAGGGACATCGAACACCGGGGAGCTGTTTTTT.

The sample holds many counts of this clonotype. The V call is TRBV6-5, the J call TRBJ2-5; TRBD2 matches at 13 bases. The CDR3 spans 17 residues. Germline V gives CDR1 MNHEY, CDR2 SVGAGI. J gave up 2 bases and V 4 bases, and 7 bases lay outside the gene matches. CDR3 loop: CASSFPGLAGTQETQYF. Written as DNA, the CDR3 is TGTGCCAGCAGTTTTCCGGGACTAGCGGGGACTCAAGAGACCCAGTACTTC.

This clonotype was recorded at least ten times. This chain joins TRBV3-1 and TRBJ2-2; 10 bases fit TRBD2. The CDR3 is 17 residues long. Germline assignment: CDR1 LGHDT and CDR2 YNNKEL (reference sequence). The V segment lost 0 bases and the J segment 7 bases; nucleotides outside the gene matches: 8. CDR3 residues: CASSQESLAGVVGELFF. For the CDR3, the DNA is TGTGCCAGCAGCCAAGAAAGTCTAGCGGGAGTGGTCGGGGAGCTGTTTTTT.

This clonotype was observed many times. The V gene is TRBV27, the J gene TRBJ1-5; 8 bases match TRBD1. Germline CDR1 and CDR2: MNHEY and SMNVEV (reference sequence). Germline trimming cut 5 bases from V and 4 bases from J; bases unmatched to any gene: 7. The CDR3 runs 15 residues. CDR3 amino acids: CASSTDRVPNQPQHF. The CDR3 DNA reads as TGTGCCAGCAGTACGGACAGGGTGCCGAATCAGCCCCAGCATTTT.

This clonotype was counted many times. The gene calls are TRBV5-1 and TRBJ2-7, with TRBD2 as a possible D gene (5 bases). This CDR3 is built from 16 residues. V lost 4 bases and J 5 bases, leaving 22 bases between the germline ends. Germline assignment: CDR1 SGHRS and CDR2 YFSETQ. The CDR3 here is CASSIDRDHQPHEQYF. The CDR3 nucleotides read TGCGCCAGCAGCATAGACCGGGATCACCAACCTCACGAGCAGTACTTC.

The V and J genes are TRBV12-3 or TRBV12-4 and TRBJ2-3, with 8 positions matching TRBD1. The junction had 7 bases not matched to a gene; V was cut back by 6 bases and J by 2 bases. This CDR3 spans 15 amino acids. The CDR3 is CASSPQDRATDTQYF. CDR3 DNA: TGTGCCAGCAGCCCTCAGGACAGGGCCACAGATACGCAGTATTTT.

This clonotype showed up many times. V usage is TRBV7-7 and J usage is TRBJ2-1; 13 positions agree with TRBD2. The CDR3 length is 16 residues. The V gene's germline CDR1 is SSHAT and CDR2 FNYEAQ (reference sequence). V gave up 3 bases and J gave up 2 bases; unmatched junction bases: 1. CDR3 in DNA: TGTGCCAGCAGCTTGGGACTAGCGGGAACCTACAATGAGCAGTTCTTC. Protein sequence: CASSLGLAGTYNEQFF.

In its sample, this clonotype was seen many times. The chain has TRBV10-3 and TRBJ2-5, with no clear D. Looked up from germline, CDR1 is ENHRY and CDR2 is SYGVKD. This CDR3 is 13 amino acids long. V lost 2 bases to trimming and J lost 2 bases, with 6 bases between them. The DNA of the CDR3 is TGTGCCATCAGTGAGATGGTACAAGAGACCCAGTACTTC. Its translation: CAISEMVQETQYF.

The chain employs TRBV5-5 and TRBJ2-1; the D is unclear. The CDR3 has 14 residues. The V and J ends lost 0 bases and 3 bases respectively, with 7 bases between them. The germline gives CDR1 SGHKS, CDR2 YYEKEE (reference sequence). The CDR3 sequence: CASSLGGIYNEQFF. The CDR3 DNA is TGTGCCAGCAGCTTGGGTGGCATCTACAATGAGCAGTTCTTC.

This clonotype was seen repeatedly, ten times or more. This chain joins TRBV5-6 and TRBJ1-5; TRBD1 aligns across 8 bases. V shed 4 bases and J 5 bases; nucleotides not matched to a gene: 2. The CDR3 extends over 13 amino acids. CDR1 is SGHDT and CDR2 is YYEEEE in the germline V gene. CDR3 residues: CASSARGHQPQHF. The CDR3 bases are TGTGCCAGCAGCGCCAGGGGGCATCAGCCCCAGCATTTT.

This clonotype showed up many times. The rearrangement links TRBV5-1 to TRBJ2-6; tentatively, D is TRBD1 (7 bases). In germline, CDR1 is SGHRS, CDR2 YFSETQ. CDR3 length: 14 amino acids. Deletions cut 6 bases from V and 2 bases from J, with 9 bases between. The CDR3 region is CASTGGPGANVLTF. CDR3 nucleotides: TGCGCCAGCACAGGGGGGCCTGGGGCCAACGTCCTGACTTTC.

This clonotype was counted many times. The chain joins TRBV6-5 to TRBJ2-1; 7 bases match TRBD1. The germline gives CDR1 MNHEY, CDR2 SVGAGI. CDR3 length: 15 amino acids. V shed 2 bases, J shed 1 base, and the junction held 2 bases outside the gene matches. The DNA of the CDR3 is TGTGCCAGCAGTTACGACAGGGAATCCTACAATGAGCAGTTCTTC. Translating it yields CASSYDRESYNEQFF.

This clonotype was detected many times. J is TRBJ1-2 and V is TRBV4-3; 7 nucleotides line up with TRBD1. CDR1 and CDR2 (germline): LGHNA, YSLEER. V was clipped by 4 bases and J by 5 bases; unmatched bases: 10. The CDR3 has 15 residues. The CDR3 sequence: CASSPRRGQRYGYTF. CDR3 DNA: TGCGCCAGCAGCCCTCGTCGGGGACAGCGATATGGCTACACCTTC.

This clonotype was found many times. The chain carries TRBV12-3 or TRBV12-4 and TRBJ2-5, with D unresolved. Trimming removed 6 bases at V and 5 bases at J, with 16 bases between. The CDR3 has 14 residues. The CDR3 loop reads CASSLQLGRETQYF. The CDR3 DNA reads TGTGCCAGCAGCTTACAGTTAGGGCGGGAGACCCAGTACTTC.

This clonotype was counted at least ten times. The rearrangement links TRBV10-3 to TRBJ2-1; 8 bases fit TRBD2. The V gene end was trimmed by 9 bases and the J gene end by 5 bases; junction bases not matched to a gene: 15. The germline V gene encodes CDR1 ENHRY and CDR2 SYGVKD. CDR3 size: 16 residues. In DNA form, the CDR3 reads TGTGCCATAGCGGGTATAGCGGGGCAGTTTAACAATGAGCAGTTCTTC. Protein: CAIAGIAGQFNNEQFF.

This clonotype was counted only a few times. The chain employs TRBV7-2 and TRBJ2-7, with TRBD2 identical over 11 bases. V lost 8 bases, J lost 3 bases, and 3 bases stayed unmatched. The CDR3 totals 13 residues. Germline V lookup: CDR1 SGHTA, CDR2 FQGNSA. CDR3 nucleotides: TGTGCCAGCGAAACTAGCGGGAGCTACGAGCAGTACTTC. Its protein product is CASETSGSYEQYF.

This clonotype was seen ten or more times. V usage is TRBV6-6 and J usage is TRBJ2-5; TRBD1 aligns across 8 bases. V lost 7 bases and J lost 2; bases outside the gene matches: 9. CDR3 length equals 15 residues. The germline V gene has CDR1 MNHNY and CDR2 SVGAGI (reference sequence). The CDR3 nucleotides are TGTGCCAGCACCCGTACAGGGGGAGCACAAGAGACCCAGTACTTC. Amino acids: CASTRTGGAQETQYF.

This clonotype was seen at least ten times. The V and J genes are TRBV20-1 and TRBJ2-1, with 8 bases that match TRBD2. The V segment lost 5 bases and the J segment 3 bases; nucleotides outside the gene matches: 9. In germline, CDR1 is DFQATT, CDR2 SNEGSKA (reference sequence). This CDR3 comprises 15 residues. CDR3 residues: CSAVRAGVIYNEQFF. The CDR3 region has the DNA TGCAGTGCTGTCCGAGCGGGAGTCATCTACAATGAGCAGTTCTTC.

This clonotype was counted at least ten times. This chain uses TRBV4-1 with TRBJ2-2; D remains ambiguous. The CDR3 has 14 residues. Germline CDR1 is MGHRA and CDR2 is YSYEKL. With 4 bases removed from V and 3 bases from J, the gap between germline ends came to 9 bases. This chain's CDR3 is CASSPRVDTGELFF. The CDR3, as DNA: TGCGCCAGCAGCCCCCGAGTAGACACCGGGGAGCTGTTTTTT.

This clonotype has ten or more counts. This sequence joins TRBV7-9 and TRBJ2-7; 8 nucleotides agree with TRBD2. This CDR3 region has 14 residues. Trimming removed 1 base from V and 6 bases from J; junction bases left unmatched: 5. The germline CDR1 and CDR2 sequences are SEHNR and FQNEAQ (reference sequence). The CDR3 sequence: CASSLGAGVSEQYF. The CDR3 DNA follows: TGTGCCAGCAGCTTAGGAGCGGGAGTTTCCGAGCAGTACTTC.

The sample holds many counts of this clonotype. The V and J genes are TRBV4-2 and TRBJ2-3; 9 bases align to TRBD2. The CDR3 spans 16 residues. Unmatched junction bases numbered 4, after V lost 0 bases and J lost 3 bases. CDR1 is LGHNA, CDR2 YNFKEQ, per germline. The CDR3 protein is CASSQEASGMTDTQYF. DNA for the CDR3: TGTGCCAGCAGCCAAGAGGCTAGCGGGATGACAGATACGCAGTATTTT.

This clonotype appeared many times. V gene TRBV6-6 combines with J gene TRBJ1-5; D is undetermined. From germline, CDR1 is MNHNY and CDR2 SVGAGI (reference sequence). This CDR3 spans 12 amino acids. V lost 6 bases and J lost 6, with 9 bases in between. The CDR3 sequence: CASSPASQPQHF. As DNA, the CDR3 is TGTGCCAGCAGCCCAGCATCTCAGCCCCAGCATTTT.

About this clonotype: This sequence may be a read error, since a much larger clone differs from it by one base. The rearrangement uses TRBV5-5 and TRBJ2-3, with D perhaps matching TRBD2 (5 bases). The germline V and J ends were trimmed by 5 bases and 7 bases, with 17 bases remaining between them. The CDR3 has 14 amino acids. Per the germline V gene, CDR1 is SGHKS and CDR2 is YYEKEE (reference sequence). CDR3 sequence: CASSPERWSYTQYF. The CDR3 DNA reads TGTGCCAGCAGTCCGGAGCGGTGGTCATATACGCAGTATTTT.

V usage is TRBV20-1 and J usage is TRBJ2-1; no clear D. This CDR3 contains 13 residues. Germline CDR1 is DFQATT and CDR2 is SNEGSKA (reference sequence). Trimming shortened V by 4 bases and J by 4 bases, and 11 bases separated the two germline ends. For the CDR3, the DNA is TGCAGTGCTACCAAACTCCCATACAATGAGCAGTTCTTC. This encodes CSATKLPYNEQFF.

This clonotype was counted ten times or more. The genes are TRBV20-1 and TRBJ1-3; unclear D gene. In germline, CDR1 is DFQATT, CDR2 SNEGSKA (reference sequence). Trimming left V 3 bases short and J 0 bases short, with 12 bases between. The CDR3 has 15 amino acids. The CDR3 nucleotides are TGCAGTGCTAGGTTGGTCGAAAACTCTGGAAACACCATATATTTT. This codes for CSARLVENSGNTIYF.